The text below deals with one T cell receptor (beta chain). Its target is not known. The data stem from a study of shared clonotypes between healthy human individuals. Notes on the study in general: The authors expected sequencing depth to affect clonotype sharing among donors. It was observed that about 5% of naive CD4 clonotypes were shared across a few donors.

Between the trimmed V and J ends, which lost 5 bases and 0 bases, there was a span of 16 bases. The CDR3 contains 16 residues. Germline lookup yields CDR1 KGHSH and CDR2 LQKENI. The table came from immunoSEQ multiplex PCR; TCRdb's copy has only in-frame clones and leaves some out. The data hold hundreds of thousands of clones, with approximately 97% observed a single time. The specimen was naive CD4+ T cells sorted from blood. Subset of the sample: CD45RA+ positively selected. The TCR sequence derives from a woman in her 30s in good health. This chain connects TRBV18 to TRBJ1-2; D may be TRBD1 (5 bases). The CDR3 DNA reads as TGTGCCAGCTCAAATTTCGAGGGGAGGACTAACTATGGCTACACCTTC. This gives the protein CASSNFEGRTNYGYTF.